The rows below give T cell receptor beta chains drawn from one sample of a study of blood T cell repertoires in COVID-19. Measured with immunoSEQ multiplex PCR; TCRdb has only the in-frame clones, and not every one. The sample holds some 270,000 clones; approximately 88% are singletons and the top ten take 1.7%. The material sequenced was PBMCs or T cells enriched from blood (not recorded which). These receptors were collected from a woman in her thirties or forties who had recovered from COVID-19. The CDR3 runs from the conserved cysteine through the conserved F or W. The D gene is left open where the match is weak. Size tells how often a clone was seen (once, few, many) or the class of an expanded clone, and some rows leave it out.

v_call	d_call	j_call	cdr3_length	clone_size	cdr3_aa	cdr3_nt
TRBV2	TRBD1	TRBJ1-1	13	.	CAGRDRANTEAFF	TGTGCCGGCCGGGACAGGGCGAACACTGAAGCTTTCTTT
TRBV9	.	TRBJ2-1	14	.	CASSSRRQNNEQFF	TGTGCCAGCAGCTCACGTCGACAGAACAATGAGCAGTTCTTC
TRBV5-6	.	TRBJ1-1	16	.	CASSKPGVGTNTEAFF	TGTGCCAGCAGCAAACCGGGGGTCGGGACGAACACTGAAGCTTTCTTT
TRBV28	.	TRBJ1-6	16	.	CASSLDFSAASSPLHF	TGTGCCAGCAGTTTAGACTTCAGTGCCGCGAGTTCACCCCTCCACTTT
TRBV5-1	TRBD2	TRBJ2-7	16	.	CASSWGTSGSSYEQYF	TGCGCCAGCAGCTGGGGTACTAGCGGGAGCTCCTACGAGCAGTACTTC
TRBV7-2	.	TRBJ1-4	16	.	CASSILSGHWDEKLFF	TGTGCCAGCAGCATACTCTCAGGGCATTGGGATGAAAAACTGTTTTTT
TRBV18	TRBD1	TRBJ2-7	13	.	CASSIGQAYEQYF	TGTGCCAGCTCAATCGGACAGGCCTACGAGCAGTACTTC
TRBV6-1	.	TRBJ2-6	15	.	CASSERGSGANVLTF	TGTGCCAGCAGTGAAAGAGGGTCTGGGGCCAACGTCCTGACTTTC
TRBV30	.	TRBJ2-2	16	.	CAWREGVSGRTGELFF	TGTGCCTGGAGAGAAGGGGTATCGGGTCGTACCGGGGAGCTGTTTTTT
TRBV5-4	TRBD2	TRBJ2-7	15	.	CASSTLLAGKGEQYF	TGTGCCAGCAGCACCTTACTAGCGGGAAAGGGCGAGCAGTACTTC
TRBV18	TRBD1	TRBJ2-7	13	.	CASSQDRGYEQYF	TGTGCCAGCTCACAGGACAGGGGCTACGAGCAGTACTTC
TRBV5-4	.	TRBJ2-1	15	.	CASSLGWSSYNEQFF	TGTGCCAGCAGCTTGGGCTGGAGCTCCTACAATGAGCAGTTCTTC
TRBV7-2	TRBD1	TRBJ1-1	17	once	CASSLTGQGVANTEAFF	TGTGCCAGCAGCTTAACGGGACAGGGGGTTGCGAACACTGAAGCTTTCTTT
TRBV19	.	TRBJ1-4	12	.	CASQGPNEKLFF	TGTGCCAGCCAGGGCCCAAATGAAAAACTGTTTTTT
TRBV14	TRBD1	TRBJ1-1	16	.	CASSLRTGTRNTEAFF	TGTGCCAGCAGCCTCCGGACAGGGACCCGGAACACTGAAGCTTTCTTT